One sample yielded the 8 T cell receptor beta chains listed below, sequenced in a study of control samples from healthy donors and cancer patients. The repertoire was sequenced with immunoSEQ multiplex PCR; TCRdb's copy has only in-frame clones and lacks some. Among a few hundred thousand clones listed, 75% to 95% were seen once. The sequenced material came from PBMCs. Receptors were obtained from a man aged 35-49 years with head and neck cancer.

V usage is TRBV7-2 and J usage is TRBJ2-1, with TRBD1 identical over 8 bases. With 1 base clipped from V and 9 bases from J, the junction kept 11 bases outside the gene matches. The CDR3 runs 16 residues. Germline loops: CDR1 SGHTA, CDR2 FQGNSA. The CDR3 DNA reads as TGTGCCAGCAGCTTAGAGTGGGCCAGGGGGCAGGGTGAGCAGTTCTTC. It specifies CASSLEWARGQGEQFF.

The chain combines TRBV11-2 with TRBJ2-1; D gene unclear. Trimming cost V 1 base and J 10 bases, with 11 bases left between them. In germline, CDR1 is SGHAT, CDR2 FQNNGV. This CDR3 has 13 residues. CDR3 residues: CASSLVGPDEQFF. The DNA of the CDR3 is TGTGCCAGCAGCTTAGTCGGGCCTGACGAGCAGTTCTTC.

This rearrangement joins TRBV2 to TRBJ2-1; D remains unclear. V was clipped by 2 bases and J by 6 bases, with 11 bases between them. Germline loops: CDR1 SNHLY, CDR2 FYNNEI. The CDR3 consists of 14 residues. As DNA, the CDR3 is TGTGCCAGCAGTGAATTAAGTTATCCCAATGAGCAGTTCTTC. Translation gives CASSELSYPNEQFF.

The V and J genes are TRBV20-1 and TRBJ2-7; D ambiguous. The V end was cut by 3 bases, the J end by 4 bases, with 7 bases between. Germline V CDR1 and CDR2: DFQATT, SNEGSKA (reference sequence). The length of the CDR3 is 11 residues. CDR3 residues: CSASWKYEQYF. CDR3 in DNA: TGCAGTGCTAGTTGGAAGTACGAGCAGTACTTC.

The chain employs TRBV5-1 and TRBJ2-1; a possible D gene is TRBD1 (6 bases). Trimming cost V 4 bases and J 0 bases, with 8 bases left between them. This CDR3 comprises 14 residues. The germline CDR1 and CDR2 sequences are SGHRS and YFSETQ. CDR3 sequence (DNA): TGCGCCAGCAGCGGGGACAACTCCTACAATGAGCAGTTCTTC. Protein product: CASSGDNSYNEQFF.

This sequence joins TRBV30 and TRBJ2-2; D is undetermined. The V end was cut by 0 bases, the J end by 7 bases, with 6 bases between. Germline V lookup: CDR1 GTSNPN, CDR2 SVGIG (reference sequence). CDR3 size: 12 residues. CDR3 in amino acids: CAWSVVGGELFF. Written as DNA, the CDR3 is TGTGCCTGGAGTGTGGTTGGCGGGGAGCTGTTTTTT.

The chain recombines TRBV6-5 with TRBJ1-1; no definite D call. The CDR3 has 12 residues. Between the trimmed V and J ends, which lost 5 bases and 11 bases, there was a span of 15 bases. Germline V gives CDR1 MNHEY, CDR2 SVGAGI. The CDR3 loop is CASSPLPGEAFF. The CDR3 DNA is TGTGCCAGCAGTCCCCTGCCTGGGGAGGCTTTCTTT.

The CDR3 is CASSRRDGSYEQYF. CDR3 in DNA: TGCGCCAGCAGCCGCCGGGACGGATCCTACGAGCAGTACTTC. The chain links TRBV4-1 to TRBJ2-7, with D perhaps being TRBD1 or TRBD2 (5 bases each). This CDR3 spans 14 amino acids. Germline loops: CDR1 MGHRA, CDR2 YSYEKL. With 4 bases removed from V and 1 base from J, the gap between germline ends came to 11 bases.